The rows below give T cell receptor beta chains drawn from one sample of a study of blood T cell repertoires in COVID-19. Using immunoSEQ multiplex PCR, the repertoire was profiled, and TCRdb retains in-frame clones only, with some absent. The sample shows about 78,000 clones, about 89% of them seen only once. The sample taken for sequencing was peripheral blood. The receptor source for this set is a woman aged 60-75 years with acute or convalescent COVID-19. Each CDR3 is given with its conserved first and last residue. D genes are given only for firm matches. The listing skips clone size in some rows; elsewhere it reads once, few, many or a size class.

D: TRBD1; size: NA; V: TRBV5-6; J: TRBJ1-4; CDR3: CASSFAGQVEKLFF; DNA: TGTGCCAGCAGCTTTGCCGGACAGGTCGAAAAACTGTTTTTT
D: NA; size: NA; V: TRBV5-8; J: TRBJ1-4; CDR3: CASSRSPEKLFF; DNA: TGTGCCAGCAGCCGGAGCCCCGAAAAACTGTTTTTT
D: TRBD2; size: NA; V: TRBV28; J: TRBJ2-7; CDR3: CASSLLPGLAGSLSYEQYF; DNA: TGTGCCAGCAGCCTACTACCGGGACTAGCGGGATCTCTCTCCTACGAGCAGTACTTC
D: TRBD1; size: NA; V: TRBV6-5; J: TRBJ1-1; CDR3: CASSTRTGRTEAFF; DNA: TGTGCCAGCAGTACCAGGACAGGGAGAACTGAAGCTTTCTTT
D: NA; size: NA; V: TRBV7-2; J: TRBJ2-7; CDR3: CASSDSRGGRKQYF; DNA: TGTGCCAGCAGCGACTCAAGGGGGGGCCGCAAGCAGTACTTC
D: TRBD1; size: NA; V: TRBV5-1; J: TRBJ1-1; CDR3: CASSWGQGDTEAFF; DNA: TGCGCCAGCAGCTGGGGACAGGGGGACACTGAAGCTTTCTTT
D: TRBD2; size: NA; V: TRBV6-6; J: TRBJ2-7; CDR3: CASSTTRGGEQYF; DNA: TGTGCCAGCAGTACAACTCGGGGGGGCGAGCAGTACTTC
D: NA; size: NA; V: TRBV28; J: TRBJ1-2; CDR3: CASRQTGPANYGYTF; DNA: TGTGCCAGCAGACAGACAGGTCCGGCTAACTATGGCTACACCTTC
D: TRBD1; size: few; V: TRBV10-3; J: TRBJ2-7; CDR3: CAISNPDRASYEQYF; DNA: TGTGCCATCAGTAACCCTGACAGGGCTTCCTACGAGCAGTACTTC
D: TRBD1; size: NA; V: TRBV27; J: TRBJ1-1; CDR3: CASSRVDRAEAFF; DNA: TGTGCCAGCAGTCGAGTAGACAGGGCCGAAGCTTTCTTT
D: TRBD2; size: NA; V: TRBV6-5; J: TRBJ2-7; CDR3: CASSPTSGISQEQYF; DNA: TGTGCCAGCAGTCCAACTAGCGGGATCTCTCAAGAGCAGTACTTC
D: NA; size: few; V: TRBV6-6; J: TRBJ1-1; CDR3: CASSRSRLGNTMNTEAFF; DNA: TGTGCCAGCAGTAGATCTAGGCTCGGGAACACAATGAACACTGAAGCTTTCTTT
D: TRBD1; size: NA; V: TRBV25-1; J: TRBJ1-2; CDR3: CASSESGTGFIVNYGYTF; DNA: TGTGCCAGCAGTGAAAGTGGGACAGGTTTTATTGTCAACTATGGCTACACCTTC
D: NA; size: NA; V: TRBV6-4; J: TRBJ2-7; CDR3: CASSYEGGYEQYF; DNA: TGTGCCAGCAGTTATGAGGGAGGCTACGAGCAGTACTTC
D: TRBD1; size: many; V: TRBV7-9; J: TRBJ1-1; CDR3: CASSPLGTENTEAFF; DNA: TGTGCCAGCAGCCCCCTTGGGACAGAGAACACTGAAGCTTTCTTT
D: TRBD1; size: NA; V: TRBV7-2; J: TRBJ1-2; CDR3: CASSPGQGAFYGYTF; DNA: TGTGCCAGCAGCCCAGGACAGGGGGCCTTCTATGGCTACACCTTC
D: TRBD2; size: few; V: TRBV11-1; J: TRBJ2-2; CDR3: CASSKGLATGELFF; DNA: TGTGCCAGCAGCAAGGGACTAGCCACCGGGGAGCTGTTTTTT
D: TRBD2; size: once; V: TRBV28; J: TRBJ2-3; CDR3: CASRTPGLAGISTDTQYF; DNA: TGTGCCAGCAGGACTCCGGGACTAGCGGGGATTAGCACAGATACGCAGTATTTT
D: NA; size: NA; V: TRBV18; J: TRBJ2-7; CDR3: CASSPLGGGEQYF; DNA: TGTGCCAGCTCACCCCTGGGGGGAGGCGAGCAGTACTTC
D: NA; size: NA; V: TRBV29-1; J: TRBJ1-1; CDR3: CSAKLRGDTEAFF; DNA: TGCAGCGCTAAACTCAGGGGCGACACTGAAGCTTTCTTT
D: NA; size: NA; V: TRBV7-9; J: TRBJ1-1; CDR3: CASSSQGVLPNTEAFF; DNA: TGTGCCAGCAGCTCACAGGGAGTATTACCGAACACTGAAGCTTTCTTT
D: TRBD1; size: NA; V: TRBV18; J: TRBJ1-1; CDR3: CASSPPGQGVAFF; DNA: TGTGCCAGCTCACCTCCGGGACAGGGGGTAGCTTTCTTT
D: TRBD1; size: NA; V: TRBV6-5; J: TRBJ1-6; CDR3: CASTPSGTGSPLHF; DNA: TGTGCCAGCACCCCCTCCGGGACAGGGAGTCCCCTCCACTTT
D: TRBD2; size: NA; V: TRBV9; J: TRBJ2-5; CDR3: CASSAGLPPETQYF; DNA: TGTGCCAGCAGCGCGGGACTACCGCCCGAGACCCAGTACTTC
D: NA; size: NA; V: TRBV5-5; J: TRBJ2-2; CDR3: CASITGWGANTGELFF; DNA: TGTGCCAGCATCACCGGATGGGGGGCGAACACCGGGGAGCTGTTTTTT
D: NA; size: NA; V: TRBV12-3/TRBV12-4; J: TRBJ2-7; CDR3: CASSFHYEQYF; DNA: TGTGCCAGCAGTTTTCACTACGAGCAGTACTTC
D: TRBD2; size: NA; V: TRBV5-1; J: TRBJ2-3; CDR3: CASSSGLAGGDTQYF; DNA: TGCGCCAGCAGCTCGGGACTAGCGGGAGGGGATACGCAGTATTTT
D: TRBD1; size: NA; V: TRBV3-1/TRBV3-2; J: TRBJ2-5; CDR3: CASSRDRQETQYF; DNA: TGTGCCAGCAGCCGGGACAGACAAGAGACCCAGTACTTC
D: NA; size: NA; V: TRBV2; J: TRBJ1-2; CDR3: CASNAGANYGYTF; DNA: TGTGCCAGCAACGCGGGGGCCAACTATGGCTACACCTTC
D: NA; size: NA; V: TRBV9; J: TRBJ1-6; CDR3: CASSPEWGALHF; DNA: TGTGCCAGCAGCCCAGAATGGGGGGCCCTCCACTTT
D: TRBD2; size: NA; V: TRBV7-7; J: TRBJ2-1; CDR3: CASSSGLVSYNEQFF; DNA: TGTGCCAGCAGCTCAGGACTAGTTTCTTACAATGAGCAGTTCTTC
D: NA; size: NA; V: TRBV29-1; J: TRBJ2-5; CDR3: CSVKQGGETQYF; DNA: TGCAGCGTAAAACAGGGCGGGGAGACCCAGTACTTC
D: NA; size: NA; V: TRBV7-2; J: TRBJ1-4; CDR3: CASSLTPGAEKLFF; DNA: TGTGCCAGCAGCTTAACCCCTGGGGCTGAAAAACTGTTTTTT
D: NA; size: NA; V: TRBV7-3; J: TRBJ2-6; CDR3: CASSLTGLGHSGANVLTF; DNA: TGTGCCAGCAGCTTAACGGGGCTAGGGCACTCTGGGGCCAACGTCCTGACTTTC
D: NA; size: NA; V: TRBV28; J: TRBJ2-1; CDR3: CASNKPGLNNEQFF; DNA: TGTGCCAGCAATAAGCCGGGACTGAACAATGAGCAGTTCTTC
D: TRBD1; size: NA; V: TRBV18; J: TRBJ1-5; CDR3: CASSPGTGSTQPQHF; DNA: TGTGCCAGCTCACCCGGGACAGGGTCTACTCAGCCCCAGCATTTT
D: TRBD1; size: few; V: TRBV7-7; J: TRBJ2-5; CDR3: CASSLLAGTGRWETQYF; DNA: TGTGCCAGCAGCTTACTGGCCGGGACAGGGCGATGGGAGACCCAGTACTTC
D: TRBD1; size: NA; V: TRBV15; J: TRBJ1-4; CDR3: CATSRDRQGAEEKLFF; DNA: TGTGCCACCAGCCGGGACCGACAGGGGGCTGAAGAAAAACTGTTTTTT
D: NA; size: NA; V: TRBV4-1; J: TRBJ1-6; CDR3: CASSQDTGGGTYNSPLHF; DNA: TGCGCCAGCAGCCAAGATACGGGGGGGGGTACCTATAATTCACCCCTCCACTTT
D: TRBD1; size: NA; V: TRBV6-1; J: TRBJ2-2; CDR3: CASSEQGAGELFF; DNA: TGTGCCAGCAGTGAACAGGGGGCCGGGGAGCTGTTTTTT